The following is a T cell receptor (beta chain) sequence with its context. Antigen: not known. 13 Jbeta primers and 60 Vbeta primers were used for the PCR. Assay: immunoSEQ multiplex PCR; the TCRdb copy retains only in-frame clones and omits some. The sample lists 85,000 to 100,000 clones, 75% to 85% occurring once. Trimming pared 4 bases from V and 5 bases from J, leaving 14 bases between. CDR1 and CDR2 (germline): SGHRS, YFSETQ. The CDR3 sequence is 14 residues long. The data belong to a study of cytomegalovirus exposure and HLA in healthy donors. Study results and limitations: It was reported in a later analysis that an Asian-associated ancestry cluster showed fewer N-insertions than the 666-donor mean.

This clonotype originated in a male donor in good health and CMV-seropositive. This chain links TRBV5-1 with TRBJ2-3; TRBD2 is a possible D gene (6 bases). The source material was PBMCs. The CDR3 DNA reads TGCGCCAGCAGCCCGGGCCCCGGGGGAGATACGCAGTATTTT. Amino acids: CASSPGPGGDTQYF.